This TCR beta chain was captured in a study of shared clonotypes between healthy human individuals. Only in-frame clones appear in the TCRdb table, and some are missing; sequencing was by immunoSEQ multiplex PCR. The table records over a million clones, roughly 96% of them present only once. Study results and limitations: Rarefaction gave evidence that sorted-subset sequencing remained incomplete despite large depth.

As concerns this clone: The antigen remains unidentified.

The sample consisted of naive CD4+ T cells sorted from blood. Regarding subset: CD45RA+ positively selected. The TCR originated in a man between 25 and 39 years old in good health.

This CDR3 is CASSRTSGSMSSYEQYF. The CDR3 DNA follows: TGCGCCAGCAGCCGAACTAGCGGGAGTATGTCGTCCTACGAGCAGTACTTC. The gene calls are TRBV5-1 and TRBJ2-7; 11 bases match TRBD2. This CDR3 region has 17 residues. Germline trimming cut 4 bases from V and 1 base from J; bases unmatched to any gene: 10. CDR1 and CDR2 from the germline V gene are SGHRS and YFSETQ.